This T cell receptor (beta chain) is drawn from a study of shared clonotypes between healthy human individuals. General observations from the study: In a few donors, roughly 5.2% of naive CD4 clonotypes appeared in common. Memory subsets generally showed smaller estimated richness than naive subsets did. It was expected that sequencing depth would affect clonotype sharing among donors.

This clone occurred once. The antigen is undetermined. As defined, naive CD8 cells were CD45RO-negative and positively selected for CCR7, with terminally differentiated effector memory CD45RA+ cells excluded. The CDR3 contains 14 residues. Germline V gene data show CDR1 as SGHVS and CDR2 as FNYEAQ. V was trimmed by 1 base and J by 2 bases, leaving 9 bases between them. Assay used: immunoSEQ multiplex PCR; TCRdb lists only in-frame clones, some missing. This sample carries around 2,100,000 clones, just under 95% of them seen once, and the ten largest clones take around 1%. The V gene is TRBV7-6, the J gene TRBJ2-7; D is uncertain. The sample comprised naive CD8+ T cells sorted from blood. This TCR was recovered from a man between 18 and 35 years old in good health. The CDR3 coding sequence is TGTGCCAGCAGCTTAGGGCTGACCCCCTACGAGCAGTACTTC. Protein product: CASSLGLTPYEQYF. The full variable domain, with the rest looked up from reference TRBV7-6 and TRBJ2-7, is GAGVSQSPRYKVTKRGQDVALRCDPISGHVSLYWYRQALGQGPEFLTYFNYEAQQDKSGLPNDRFSAERPEGSISTLTIQRTEQRDSAMYRCASSLGLTPYEQYFGPGTRLTVT.